These T cell receptor beta chains were read from a single sample in a study of blood T cell repertoires in COVID-19. Libraries were prepared by immunoSEQ multiplex PCR; TCRdb keeps only in-frame clonotypes and omits some of them. This table holds 200,000 or so clones, nearly 85% found once. Sequences were obtained from peripheral blood. The receptor source for this set is a woman aged 30 to 39 with acute or convalescent COVID-19. Each CDR3 is given without its conserved first and last residue. The order of the fields is J gene, V gene, CDR3 protein.

>TRBJ1-1|TRBV19
ASIMPRGLRNTEAF
>TRBJ2-7|TRBV7-2
ASGRERGYEQY
>TRBJ2-1|TRBV5-1
ASSLRAGADNEQF
>TRBJ1-4|TRBV7-8
ASSSFVGASANEKLF
>TRBJ1-5|TRBV4-1
ASSPKGDRSNQPQH
>TRBJ2-3|TRBV3-1/TRBV3-2
ASSPLAGASTDTQY
>TRBJ2-7|TRBV6-2/TRBV6-3
ASSYGATYEQY
>TRBJ2-2|TRBV18
ASSPLVAGETGELF
>TRBJ2-1|TRBV9
ASSVGSALKNEQF
>TRBJ1-2|TRBV18
ASSPMHGLSGYT
>TRBJ2-7|TRBV5-6
ASSQDPSGRSYEQY
>TRBJ1-2|TRBV12-5
ASGLAGTVTYGYT
>TRBJ2-7|TRBV29-1
SARGGDLSYEQY
>TRBJ1-1|TRBV4-1
ASSHEQGANTEAF
>TRBJ2-3|TRBV28
ASSQGLAGGSTDTQY
>TRBJ1-5|TRBV19
ASSISGQGYQPQH
>TRBJ2-5|TRBV28
ASSFLAGQKETQY
>TRBJ1-1|TRBV29-1
SVAEEGTEAF
>TRBJ1-2|TRBV19
ASTVDRGLFGYT
>TRBJ1-2|TRBV5-1
ASSGSLLTNYGYT
>TRBJ1-5|TRBV28
ASRFPGTGVVGKNQPQH
>TRBJ2-1|TRBV10-3
AIRTSSRSSYNEQF
>TRBJ1-6|TRBV2
ASAREPYNSPLH
>TRBJ1-1|TRBV29-1
SVKRGVNTEAF
>TRBJ2-7|TRBV6-5
ASRQGYEQY
>TRBJ2-1|TRBV5-1
ASSPTGGAEYNEQF
>TRBJ1-5|TRBV28
ASSPQTRGRGNQPQH
>TRBJ1-5|TRBV3-1/TRBV3-2
ASSQAGTGGNQPQH
>TRBJ2-7|TRBV5-6
ASSFPSGNFVQY
>TRBJ1-1|TRBV5-1
ASSDKQGHTEAF
>TRBJ2-5|TRBV5-4
ASSDPGQKETQY
>TRBJ2-7|TRBV12-3/TRBV12-4
ASSYNSEQY
>TRBJ1-5|TRBV12-3/TRBV12-4
ASRGQGNQPQH
>TRBJ1-2|TRBV29-1
SVGYLKDYGYT
>TRBJ2-7|TRBV19
ASSAGTGAYEQY
>TRBJ2-7|TRBV5-8
ASSLGLAVNSYEQY